These T cell receptor beta chains were read from a single sample in a study of CD8 T cells in ankylosing spondylitis. TCRdb re-called the 5' RACE reads with MiXCR, one entry per CDR3 protein. The sample has 150,000 to 250,000 distinct CDR3 sequences; about 13% are singletons. Sequencing used blood, either unsorted or a sorted T cell fraction (not recorded which). The receptor set was obtained from a male donor with ankylosing spondylitis or in good health (not recorded which). The CDR3 runs from the conserved cysteine through the conserved F or W. Each record gives: CDR3 protein, CDR3 DNA, clone size, CDR3 length, D gene, J gene, V gene. The D gene is left open where the match is weak. Size is omitted from some rows. Given values are once, few, many or a class for expanded clones.

CASSPQKRASGRNYEQFF,TGTGCCAGCAGCCCCCAAAAGAGGGCTAGCGGGAGAAATTATGAGCAGTTCTTC,few,18,TRBD2,TRBJ2-1,TRBV6-1
CASSWDNTYEQYF,TGCGCCAGCAGCTGGGACAATACCTACGAGCAGTACTTC,many,13,-,TRBJ2-7,TRBV5-1
CASSLLPERALTGGEQFF,TGTGCCAGCAGTTTACTCCCCGAGCGGGCCCTCACTGGCGGTGAGCAGTTCTTC,-,18,-,TRBJ2-1,TRBV12-3/TRBV12-4
CASSFGGGAFNEQFF,TGTGCCAGCAGTTTTGGAGGGGGGGCCTTCAATGAGCAGTTCTTC,few,15,-,TRBJ2-1,TRBV12-3/TRBV12-4
CSAAQGEAEAFF,TGCAGTGCTGCACAGGGTGAAGCTGAAGCTTTCTTT,many,12,-,TRBJ1-1,TRBV20-1
CASSLTGTVNQPQHF,TGTGCCAGCAGCTTAACCGGGACAGTCAATCAGCCCCAGCATTTT,few,15,TRBD1,TRBJ1-5,TRBV7-6
CSVDGLAEETQYF,TGCAGCGTTGACGGACTAGCGGAAGAGACCCAGTACTTC,many,13,TRBD2,TRBJ2-5,TRBV29-1
CASSQRRDYNSPLHF,TGCGCCAGCAGCCAGAGGAGGGACTATAATTCACCCCTCCACTTT,many,15,-,TRBJ1-6,TRBV4-1
CASSFNGGLRETQYF,TGTGCCAGCAGTTTTAATGGGGGTCTGCGGGAGACCCAGTACTTC,many,15,-,TRBJ2-5,TRBV27
CASHSTSGYNEQFF,TGTGCCAGCCATTCGACTAGCGGGTACAATGAGCAGTTCTTC,-,14,TRBD2,TRBJ2-1,TRBV6-1
CASSLAGGGYTF,TGTGCCAGCAGTTTAGCTGGAGGTGGCTACACCTTC,-,12,-,TRBJ1-2,TRBV12-3/TRBV12-4
CASSSMGLSEQYF,TGTGCCAGCAGTAGTATGGGACTGAGCGAGCAGTACTTC,many,13,-,TRBJ2-7,TRBV12-3/TRBV12-4
CASSSPGQSVRNEQFF,TGTGCCAGCAGTTCCCCGGGTCAGAGCGTACGCAATGAGCAGTTCTTC,few,16,-,TRBJ2-1,TRBV27
CASTALTPSYEQYF,TGTGCCAGCACAGCCCTGACTCCCTCCTACGAGCAGTACTTC,many,14,-,TRBJ2-7,TRBV7-9